A selection of T cell receptor beta chains follows, all from one sample in a study of human T cells and chemical hapten exposure. A single record per CDR3 protein comes from TCRdb applying MiXCR to the RACE reads. The sample includes about 110,000 distinct CDR3 sequences, 9.5% to 15% seen only once; the top ten take over 1.5%. Material: whole blood, obtained in connection with sensitization to the hapten diphenylcyclopropenone (DPC). All receptors derive from a woman aged 45-65 years with alopecia areata. Some clones in this sample may be carry-over from other donors' samples. The CDR3 runs from the conserved cysteine through the conserved F or W. D genes are given only for firm matches. Only some rows state a clone size, as once, few, many or a class for expanded clones.

V	D	J	size	CDR3	DNA
TRBV20-1	.	TRBJ2-2	many	CSASSPTGELFF	TGCAGTGCTAGTTCACCCACCGGGGAGCTGTTTTTT
TRBV29-1	.	TRBJ1-1	few	CSAAHTEAFF	TGCAGCGCCGCTCACACTGAAGCTTTCTTT
TRBV28	TRBD2	TRBJ2-7	.	CASSPPSGRAKSEQYF	TGTGCCAGCAGTCCACCTAGCGGGAGGGCCAAGAGCGAGCAGTACTTC
TRBV7-9	TRBD2	TRBJ2-1	many	CASLRTSGRADEQFF	TGTGCCAGCTTGCGGACTAGCGGGAGGGCGGATGAGCAGTTCTTC
TRBV4-1	TRBD2	TRBJ2-1	.	CASSQGGGGARFF	TGCGCCAGCAGCCAAGGAGGCGGGGGGGCCAGGTTCTTC
TRBV28	TRBD1	TRBJ1-2	few	CASSPPDRAGGYTF	TGTGCCAGCAGCCCTCCGGACAGGGCCGGTGGCTACACCTTC
TRBV7-6	TRBD1	TRBJ2-7	few	CASSPGQQYEQYF	TGTGCCAGCAGCCCGGGACAGCAATACGAGCAGTACTTC
TRBV2	.	TRBJ1-1	.	CASSDEQVNTEAFF	TGTGCCAGCAGTGACGAACAGGTGAACACTGAAGCTTTCTTT
TRBV18	.	TRBJ1-1	many	CASSPLGQVNTEAFF	TGTGCCAGCTCACCCCTGGGGCAGGTGAACACTGAAGCTTTCTTT
TRBV5-1	.	TRBJ2-3	many	CASSLEDTSTDTQYF	TGCGCCAGCAGCTTGGAGGATACTAGCACAGATACGCAGTATTTT
TRBV18	TRBD1	TRBJ1-3	few	CASSPDRDSGNTIYF	TGTGCCAGCTCACCGGACAGGGACTCTGGAAACACCATATATTTT
TRBV6-2/TRBV6-3	.	TRBJ2-7	few	CASSFAGRPEQYF	TGTGCCAGCAGTTTCGCGGGGAGGCCCGAGCAGTACTTC
TRBV5-1	.	TRBJ2-5	few	CASSWTGVTQETQYF	TGCGCCAGCAGCTGGACCGGGGTTACTCAAGAGACCCAGTACTTC
TRBV12-2	.	TRBJ1-6	few	CASRLAIGCSHGPLHF	TGTGCAAGTCGCTTAGCGATCGGGTGCAGCCATGGGCCCCTCCACTTT
TRBV6-2/TRBV6-3	TRBD1	TRBJ1-4	.	CARSYAGTANEKLFF	TGTGCCCGCAGTTACGCCGGGACAGCGAATGAAAAACTGTTTTTT
TRBV6-1	.	TRBJ2-6	few	CASSLRRDSGANVLTF	TGTGCCAGCAGTCTTCGCAGGGACTCTGGGGCCAACGTCCTGACTTTC
TRBV18	TRBD1	TRBJ2-1	few	CASSPGTGMVNEQFF	TGTGCCAGCTCACCCGGGACAGGGATGGTCAATGAGCAGTTCTTC
TRBV20-1	.	TRBJ2-1	few	CSARRQAGGGEQFF	TGCAGTGCGCGTCGACAGGCCGGAGGAGGCGAGCAGTTCTTC
TRBV11-2	.	TRBJ1-6	few	CASSPLSSYNSPLHF	TGTGCCAGCAGCCCATTGAGCTCCTATAATTCACCCCTCCACTTT
TRBV23-1	TRBD2	TRBJ2-2	few	CASSQSRKTGTRKNPGELFF	TGCGCCAGCAGTCAATCAAGGAAAACAGGGACTAGGAAGAACCCAGGGGAGCTGTTTTTT
TRBV3-1	.	TRBJ2-1	few	CASSQDSRPGNEQFF	TGTGCCAGCAGCCAAGATTCCCGACCAGGGAATGAGCAGTTCTTC
TRBV11-2	.	TRBJ1-4	few	CASSLDPRGKLFF	TGTGCCAGCAGCTTAGACCCCCGTGGAAAACTGTTTTTT
TRBV10-3	TRBD1	TRBJ2-7	.	CATRPGTGNGAYEQYF	TGTGCCACCAGACCCGGGACAGGGAACGGCGCCTACGAGCAGTACTTC
TRBV10-2	TRBD2	TRBJ2-5	.	CASRDSGGSGETQYF	TGCGCCAGCAGGGATAGCGGGGGGTCGGGAGAGACCCAGTACTTC
TRBV6-2/TRBV6-3	.	TRBJ2-5	few	CASRGYQETQYF	TGTGCCAGCAGGGGGTACCAAGAGACCCAGTACTTC
TRBV20-1	TRBD1	TRBJ1-1	few	CSASTGGETEAFF	TGCAGTGCTTCGACAGGGGGGGAGACTGAAGCTTTCTTT
TRBV18	TRBD1	TRBJ1-3	.	CASPTGQYGNTIYF	TGTGCCAGCCCAACGGGACAGTATGGAAACACCATATATTTT